The rows below give T cell receptor beta chains drawn from one sample of a study of tumor-infiltrating lymphocytes in primary liver carcinoma. From the multiplex PCR reads, TCRdb called clonotypes with MiXCR, one entry per CDR3 protein. The table includes 50,000 or so distinct CDR3 sequences, 60% to 80% detected once. Sequencing was carried out using liver tumor tissue from sampling region 5. The receptor set was obtained from a man aged 40-49 years with primary liver carcinoma and hepatitis B virus infection. The CDR3 runs from the conserved cysteine through the conserved F or W. The D gene is left open where the match is weak. Clone size appears in some rows only: once, few, many, or a class for an expanded clone.

D	V	size	J	CDR3	DNA
TRBD2	TRBV29-1	NA	TRBJ2-3	CSIRTGGGDTQYF	TGTAGCATCCGGACGGGGGGTGGAGATACGCAGTATTTT
NA	TRBV5-4	NA	TRBJ2-3	CASINRASATSRDTQYF	TGTGCCAGCATTAACAGAGCCTCCGCAACTAGCAGAGATACGCAGTATTTT
TRBD2	TRBV28	NA	TRBJ2-1	CASSLREGSYSEQFF	TGTGCCAGCAGTTTGCGGGAGGGCTCCTACAGTGAGCAGTTCTTC
TRBD2	TRBV11-2	once	TRBJ2-5	CASSLSGGQETWYF	TGTGCCAGCAGCTTAAGCGGGGGACAAGAGACCTGGTACTTC
NA	TRBV7-9	NA	TRBJ2-1	CARSLEGSRSEQSF	TGTGCCAGGAGCTTAGAAGGTAGTCGGTCTGAGCAGTCCTTC
NA	TRBV5-1	many	TRBJ1-1	CASSSNPPGLNTEAFF	TGCGCCAGCAGCTCCAACCCACCGGGGCTGAACACTGAAGCTTTCTTT
NA	TRBV5-1	NA	TRBJ1-1	CASNKWGADEASF	TGCGCCAGCAACAAGTGGGGGGCGGATGAAGCTTCCTTT
NA	TRBV29-1	NA	TRBJ1-2	CSDDSGYGYTF	TGCAGCGACGACAGCGGCTATGGCTACACCTTC
NA	TRBV11-3	NA	TRBJ2-3	CATSFSGRRTDMQYF	TGTGCCACCAGCTTTAGTGGGAGGCGGACAGATATGCAGTACTTT
NA	TRBV4-1	NA	TRBJ1-1	CASNQDVLNIEAFF	TGCGCCAGCAACCAAGATGTACTAAACATTGAAGCTTTCTTT
NA	TRBV20-1	few	TRBJ2-7	CSAPRGQSYEQYF	TGCAGTGCTCCCCGGGGGCAGTCCTACGAGCAGTACTTC
NA	TRBV5-5	NA	TRBJ2-1	CACSYRTGNEQFF	TGTGCCTGCAGCTACCGAACGGGCAATGAGCAGTTCTTT
TRBD1	TRBV5-1	many	TRBJ1-6	CASSGQASGQGANSPLHF	TGCGCCAGCAGCGGACAGGCGTCGGGACAGGGGGCTAATTCACCCCTCCACTTT
NA	TRBV6-2/TRBV6-3	once	TRBJ2-7	CASSYSAGMEDEQYF	TGTGCCAGCAGTTATAGTGCAGGCATGGAGGACGAGCAGTACTTC
NA	TRBV28	few	TRBJ2-1	CASNSSPGVEQFF	TGTGCCAGCAATTCCTCTCCAGGGGTTGAGCAGTTCTTC
NA	TRBV28	NA	TRBJ2-5	CASCLHRGNQETRYF	TGTGCCAGCTGTCTCCATAGGGGGAACCAAGAGACCCGGTACTTC
NA	TRBV4-1	large	TRBJ2-1	CASSQVEGWNEQFF	TGCGCCAGCAGCCAAGTTGAGGGGTGGAATGAGCAGTTCTTC
NA	TRBV7-6	NA	TRBJ2-5	CASTLRSGAETQYF	TGTGCCAGCACTTTAAGGAGTGGGGCCGAGACCCAGTACTTC
NA	TRBV4-3	NA	TRBJ2-1	CASSQFTPPADNVHFF	TGCGCCAGCAGCCAATTCACCCCCCCGGCGGACAATGTGCATTTCTTC
NA	TRBV28	many	TRBJ1-4	CASSYLMGGNEKLFF	TGTGCCAGCAGTTATCTCATGGGGGGAAATGAAAAACTGTTTTTT
TRBD2	TRBV12-3/TRBV12-4	NA	TRBJ2-5	CARSVGLAGVETQYF	TGTGCCAGAAGTGTCGGGCTGGCGGGAGTAGAGACCCAGTACTTC
NA	TRBV5-4	NA	TRBJ2-5	CARSGKTSGQETQYF	TGTGCCAGAAGCGGAAAGACTAGTGGCCAAGAGACCCAGTACTTC
NA	TRBV11-2	NA	TRBJ1-1	CTGNLGLNTEAFF	TGTACCGGCAACTTAGGCCTGAACACTGAAGCTTTCTTT
NA	TRBV7-9	NA	TRBJ1-3	CASSPSGVSGITIYF	TGTGCCAGCAGCCCCTCCGGGGTGAGTGGAATCACCATATATTTT
TRBD2	TRBV11-2	NA	TRBJ2-1	CASSISGPLDNVQSF	TGTGCCAGCAGCATTAGCGGGCCACTCGACAATGTGCAGTCCTTC